This T cell receptor (beta chain) was retrieved from a study of cytomegalovirus exposure and HLA in healthy donors. Use of 60 Vbeta and 13 Jbeta primers characterized the PCR. Produced via immunoSEQ multiplex PCR; TCRdb's table is partial and in-frame only. In the table there are about 130,000 clones, around 78% of which are singletons. The germline V gene has CDR1 SQVTM and CDR2 ANQGSEA. Trimming took 3 bases from V and 4 from J; bases not matched to a gene: 4. This CDR3 is 13 amino acids long. The chain employs TRBV29-1 and TRBJ1-2; TRBD1 matches 8 bases. The sample consisted of PBMCs. The clonotype originates from a woman aged 40-49 years in good health and CMV-seronegative. CDR3 DNA: TGCAGCGTTGAGGCGACAGGGGTCTATGGCTACACCTTC. This encodes CSVEATGVYGYTF.